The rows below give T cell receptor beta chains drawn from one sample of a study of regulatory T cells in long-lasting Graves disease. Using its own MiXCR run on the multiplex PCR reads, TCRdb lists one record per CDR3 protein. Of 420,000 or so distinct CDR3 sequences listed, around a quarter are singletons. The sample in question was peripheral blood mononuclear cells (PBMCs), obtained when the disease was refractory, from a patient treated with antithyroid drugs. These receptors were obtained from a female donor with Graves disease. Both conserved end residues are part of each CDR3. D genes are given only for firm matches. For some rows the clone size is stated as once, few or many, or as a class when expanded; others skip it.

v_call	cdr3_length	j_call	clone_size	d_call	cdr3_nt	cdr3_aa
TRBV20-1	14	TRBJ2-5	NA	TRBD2	TGCAGTGCAAATAGCGGGAGGTACCAAGAGACCCAGTACTTC	CSANSGRYQETQYF
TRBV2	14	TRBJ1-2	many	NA	TGTGCCAGCAGTGAAGGGCAAGGGGCTTATGGCTACACCTTC	CASSEGQGAYGYTF
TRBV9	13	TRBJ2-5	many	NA	TGTGCCAGCAGCGTCCAGGACAAAGAGACCCAGTACTTC	CASSVQDKETQYF
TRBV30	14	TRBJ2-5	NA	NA	TGTGCCTGGAATCCCCCTGGCAGGGAAGAGACCCAGTACTTC	CAWNPPGREETQYF
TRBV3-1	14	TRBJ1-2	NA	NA	TGTGCCAGCAGCCAAAGGGAGGCGGGGGCTGGCTACACCTTC	CASSQREAGAGYTF
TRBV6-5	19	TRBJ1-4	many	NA	TGTGCCAGCAGTTCCAAAGGAATAGGCGAAGTTGCAACTAATGAAAAACTGTTTTTT	CASSSKGIGEVATNEKLFF
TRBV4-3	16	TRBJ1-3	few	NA	TGCGCCAGCAGCCAAGATTCACAGAGCTCTGGAAACACCATATATTTT	CASSQDSQSSGNTIYF
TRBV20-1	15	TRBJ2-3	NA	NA	TGCAGTGCTTTAGATTGGGGGGATAGCACAGATACGCAGTATTTT	CSALDWGDSTDTQYF
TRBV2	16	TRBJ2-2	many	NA	TGTGCCAGCAGTCGGCCCTCAGGGGTCCGGAACGGGGAGCTGTTTTTT	CASSRPSGVRNGELFF
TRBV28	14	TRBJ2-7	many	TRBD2	TGTGCCAGCAGCTCCGGGACTATAAAGGGCGAGCAGTACTTC	CASSSGTIKGEQYF
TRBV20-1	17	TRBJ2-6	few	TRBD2	TGCAGTGCCAATCCCGGGACTAGCGGATCTGGGGCCAACGTCCTGACTTTC	CSANPGTSGSGANVLTF
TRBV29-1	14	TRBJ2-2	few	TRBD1	TGCAGCGGAAGGGGACAGGGAAACACCGGGGAGCTGTTTTTT	CSGRGQGNTGELFF
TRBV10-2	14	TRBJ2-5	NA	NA	TGCGCCAGCAGTGAATGGGGCCTCGGGGAGACCCAGTACTTC	CASSEWGLGETQYF
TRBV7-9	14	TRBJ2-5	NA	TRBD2	TGTGCCAGCAGCCTAGCGGGGGTGATGGGCACCCAGTACTTC	CASSLAGVMGTQYF
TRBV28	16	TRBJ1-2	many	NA	TGTGCCAGCAACCCGACGTGGGGGAAGGGGAACTATGGCTACACCTTC	CASNPTWGKGNYGYTF
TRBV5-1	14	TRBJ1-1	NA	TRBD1	TGCGCCAGCAGCGCTCAAAGGGGGCGGGCTGAAGCTTTCTTT	CASSAQRGRAEAFF
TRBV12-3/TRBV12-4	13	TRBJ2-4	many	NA	TGTGCCAGCTCACCTGGGGGGGCAAGCATTCAGTACTTC	CASSPGGASIQYF
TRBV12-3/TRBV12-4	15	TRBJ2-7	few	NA	TGTGCCAGCAGTTTCAGTGGCAGGGGCCCCTACGAGCAGTACTTC	CASSFSGRGPYEQYF
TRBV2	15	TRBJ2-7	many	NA	TGTGCCAGCAGGGACCAGGGGTTGAACTGGTACGAGCAGTACTTC	CASRDQGLNWYEQYF
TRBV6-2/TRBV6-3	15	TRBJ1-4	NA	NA	TGTGCCAGCAGTTACTCGCCTGGCCCTAATGAAAAACTGTTTTTT	CASSYSPGPNEKLFF
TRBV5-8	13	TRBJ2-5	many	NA	TGTGCCAGCAGAGGACTGCGGAAAGAGACCCAGTACTTC	CASRGLRKETQYF
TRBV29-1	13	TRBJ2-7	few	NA	TGCAGCGCCGGAACCCCCAATTCCTACGAGCAGTACTTC	CSAGTPNSYEQYF
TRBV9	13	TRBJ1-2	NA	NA	TGTGCCAGCAGCCCGCCCGGAGCCGGCGGCTACACCTTC	CASSPPGAGGYTF
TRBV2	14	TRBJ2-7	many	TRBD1	TGTGCCAGCAGCCGGGACAGTGGGTCCTACGAGCAGTACTTC	CASSRDSGSYEQYF
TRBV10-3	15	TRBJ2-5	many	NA	TGTGCCATCAGTGATGGGCAGGGGCTCCAAGAGACCCAGTACTTC	CAISDGQGLQETQYF
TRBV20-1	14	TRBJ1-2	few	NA	TGCAGTGCTAGAGCGAGGACTGAGAACTATGGCTACACCTTC	CSARARTENYGYTF
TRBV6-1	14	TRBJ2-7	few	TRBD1	TGTGCCAGCAGAACCTGGACAGGGCCCTACGAGCAGTACTTC	CASRTWTGPYEQYF
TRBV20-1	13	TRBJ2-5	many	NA	TGCAGTGCTAGAGACCACTCCATGGGGACCCAGTACTTC	CSARDHSMGTQYF
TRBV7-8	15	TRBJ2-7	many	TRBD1	TGTGCCAGCAGCTTAACCCGACAGGGGTACTACGAGCAGTACTTC	CASSLTRQGYYEQYF
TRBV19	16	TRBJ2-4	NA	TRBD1	TGTGCCAGTAGTATTATTGGACAGGGTTCCAAAAACATTCAGTACTTC	CASSIIGQGSKNIQYF
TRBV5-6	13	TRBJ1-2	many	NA	TGTGCCAGCATAGGACGGAGAAACTATGGCTACACCTTC	CASIGRRNYGYTF
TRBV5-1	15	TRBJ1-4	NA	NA	TGCGCCAGCAGCTTGGCAAAAGGGCGAGCGGGGGGACTGTTTTTT	CASSLAKGRAGGLFF
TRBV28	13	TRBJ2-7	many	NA	TGTGCCAGCAGTTTTTCCGAGTCCTACGAGCAGTACTTC	CASSFSESYEQYF
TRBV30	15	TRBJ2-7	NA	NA	TGTGCCTGGAGTGTAGGGCTGGGGATTTCCTACGAGCAGTACTTC	CAWSVGLGISYEQYF
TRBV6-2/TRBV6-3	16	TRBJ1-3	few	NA	TGTGCCAGCAGTTACTCGGACCGCATCTCTGGAAACACCATATATTTT	CASSYSDRISGNTIYF
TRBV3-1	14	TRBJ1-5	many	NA	TGTGCCAGCAGCCAAGGGCCTCAACAACAGCCCCAGCATTTT	CASSQGPQQQPQHF
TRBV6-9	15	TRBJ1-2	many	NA	TGTGCCAGCAGTTTATTAAAGACGGGGAACTATGGCTACACCTTC	CASSLLKTGNYGYTF
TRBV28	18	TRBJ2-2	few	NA	TGTGCCAGCAGTTTTGGTTTAGCGACCACTACGAACACCGGGGAGCTGTTTTTT	CASSFGLATTTNTGELFF
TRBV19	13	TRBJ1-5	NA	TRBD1	TGTGCCAGTAGTCGGGACAGCGATCAGCCCCAGCATTTT	CASSRDSDQPQHF
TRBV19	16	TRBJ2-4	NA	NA	TGTGCCAGTAGTACAAAATGGACGGTAGCCAAAAACATTCAGTACTTC	CASSTKWTVAKNIQYF
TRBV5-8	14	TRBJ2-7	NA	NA	TGTGCCAGCAGCATTAGCGGAAACTCCTACGAGCAGTACTTC	CASSISGNSYEQYF
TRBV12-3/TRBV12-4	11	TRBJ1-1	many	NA	TGTGCCAGCAGTTTTCCGCCTGAAGCTTTCTTT	CASSFPPEAFF
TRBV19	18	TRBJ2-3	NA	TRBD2	TGTGCCAGTAGTACCGGGACTAGCGGGAGATGGAGCACAGATACGCAGTATTTT	CASSTGTSGRWSTDTQYF
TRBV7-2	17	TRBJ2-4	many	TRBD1	TGTGCCAGCAGCTTAGCTGGGGGGACAGGTGGCCAAAACATTCAGTACTTC	CASSLAGGTGGQNIQYF
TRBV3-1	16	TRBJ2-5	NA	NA	TGTGCCAGCAGCCAACAACACAGGAGTTCAGGAGAGACCCAGTACTTC	CASSQQHRSSGETQYF
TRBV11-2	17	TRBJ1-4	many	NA	TGTGCCAGCAGCTATAACGCTCAGGGACGGTTTAATGAAAAACTGTTTTTT	CASSYNAQGRFNEKLFF
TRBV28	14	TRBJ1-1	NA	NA	TGTGCCAGCAGTTTTCGGGCAGGGAGCACTGAAGCTTTCTTT	CASSFRAGSTEAFF
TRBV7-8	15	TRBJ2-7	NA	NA	TGTGCCAGCAGCCCCCGGGCCCAGGTAGTATACGAGCAGTACTTC	CASSPRAQVVYEQYF
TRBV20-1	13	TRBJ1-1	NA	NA	TGCAGTGCTGGAAGACAGAGTAACACTGAAGCTTTCTTT	CSAGRQSNTEAFF
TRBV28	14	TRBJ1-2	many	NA	TGTGCCACAGAGACGGGACGCACAATCTATGGCTACACCTTC	CATETGRTIYGYTF
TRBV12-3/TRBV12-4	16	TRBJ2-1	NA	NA	TGTGCCAGCAGATTAAGTTCCTGGGGATCCTACAATGAGCAGTTCTTC	CASRLSSWGSYNEQFF
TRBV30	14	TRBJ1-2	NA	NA	TGTGCCTGGAGTGGGGCAGTTGGAACGGATGGCTACACCTTC	CAWSGAVGTDGYTF
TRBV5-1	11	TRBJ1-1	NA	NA	TGCGCCATCCTACAGAACACTGAAGCTTTCTTT	CAILQNTEAFF
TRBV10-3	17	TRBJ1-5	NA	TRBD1	TGTGCCATCAGTGAATCCAGGGGGCGGGTAAGCAATCAGCCCCAGCATTTT	CAISESRGRVSNQPQHF
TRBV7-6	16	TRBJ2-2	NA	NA	TGTGCCAGCAGCTTCTCCGGGACAATGAACACCGGGGAGCTGTTTTTT	CASSFSGTMNTGELFF
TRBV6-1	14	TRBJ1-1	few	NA	TGTGCCAGCCGGCTTGGAGGTGGAGGCACTGAAGCTTTCTTT	CASRLGGGGTEAFF
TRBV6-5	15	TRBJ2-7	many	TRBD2	TGTGCCAGCAGTTACTCGACTAGCGGGATATACGAGCAGTACTTC	CASSYSTSGIYEQYF
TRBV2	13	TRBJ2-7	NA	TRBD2	TGTGCCAGCAGGACTAGCGGGAGTGGAGAGCAGTACTTC	CASRTSGSGEQYF
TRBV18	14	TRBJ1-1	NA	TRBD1	TGTGCCAGCTCACCGAGACAGGGGACCACTGAAGCTTTCTTT	CASSPRQGTTEAFF